This T cell receptor (beta chain) was observed in a study of blood T cell repertoires in COVID-19. Across the study: From the United States, Italy and Spain came samples of acute and convalescent COVID-19. PBMCs, B-cell-depleted T cells, or T cells were the source of the cDNA or gDNA that made up the material.

Under the authors' procedure: Researchers report that nucleated cell counts were estimated from reference gene primer amplification. Repertoires were generated with immunoSEQ multiplex PCR, while TCRdb's copy carries only in-frame clones and drops some. Clonal size and the V and J genes are those of that table, whereas D and trimming came from the DNA. The sample has some 200,000 clones; about 85% are singletons. Trimming removed 3 bases from V and 5 bases from J; junction bases left unmatched: 3. The CDR3 spans 14 residues. The germline CDR1 and CDR2 sequences are SGHVS and FNYEAQ. The rearrangement joins TRBV7-6 to TRBJ2-1; TRBD2 matches 8 bases. This TCR was sampled from a woman between 18 and 29 years old who had recovered from COVID-19. The sequencing input was peripheral blood. CDR3 region: CASSFLAGNNEQFF. DNA for the CDR3: TGTGCCAGCAGCTTTCTAGCGGGCAACAATGAGCAGTTCTTC.